These 11 T cell receptor beta chains originate from one sample sequenced in a study of shared clonotypes between healthy human individuals. Measured with immunoSEQ multiplex PCR; TCRdb has only the in-frame clones, and not every one. The table records over 850,000 clones, 75% to 80% of them present only once. The sequencing input was memory CD4+ T cells from PBMCs. Subset specified: CD45RA-negative fraction. These receptors originate from a young man in good health. Some clones in this sample may be carry-over from other donors' samples.

The J gene is TRBJ1-3, the V gene TRBV6-5; D is unresolved. The CDR3 length is 14 residues. Germline CDR1 reads MNHEY; CDR2 reads SVGAGI. V dropped 0 bases and J dropped 9 bases, with 12 bases sitting between them. The CDR3 sequence is CASSYSGRPSTIYF. The DNA of the CDR3 is TGTGCCAGCAGTTACTCGGGGAGGCCCAGCACCATATATTTT.

The V gene is TRBV9, the J gene TRBJ1-2; D is undetermined. The V end was cut by 3 bases, the J end by 2 bases, with 8 bases between. Germline CDR1 is SGDLS and CDR2 is YYNGEE. The CDR3 is 13 amino acids. CDR3 sequence: CASSGRSNYGYTF. CDR3 coding DNA: TGTGCCAGCAGCGGAAGATCGAACTATGGCTACACCTTC.

The chain employs TRBV28 and TRBJ1-2, with a possible D match to TRBD1 (6 bases). The CDR3 length is 13 residues. The germline V gene encodes CDR1 MDHEN and CDR2 SYDVKM. Trimming took off 6 bases at V and 4 bases at J, with 12 bases between the two ends. Here the CDR3 reads CASSRDTVYGYTF. The CDR3 nucleotides read TGTGCCAGCAGCCGGGACACCGTCTATGGCTACACCTTC.

In its sample, this clone was seen a few times. This sequence joins TRBV5-6 and TRBJ2-5, with D unclear. The V gene lost 4 bases and the J gene lost 5 bases, with 9 bases spanning the gap. Germline V CDR1 and CDR2: SGHDT, YYEEEE. The CDR3 contains 12 residues. The CDR3 loop reads CASSQVGETQYF. The CDR3 nucleotides are TGTGCCAGCAGCCAGGTGGGGGAGACCCAGTACTTC. The full variable domain, its missing parts supplied by reference TRBV5-6 and TRBJ2-5, is DAGVTQSPTHLIKTRGQQVTLRCSPKSGHDTVSWYQQALGQGPQFIFQYYEEEERQRGNFPDRFSGHQFPNYSSELNVNALLLGDSALYLCASSQVGETQYFGPGTRLLVL.

CDR3 DNA sequence: TGTGCCAGCAGTTCCCGACACCAGCCCAAGACCCGGATCGACGAGCAGTACTTC. It encodes CASSSRHQPKTRIDEQYF. V and J are TRBV28 and TRBJ2-7; D gene unclear. This CDR3 comprises 18 residues. CDR1 is MDHEN and CDR2 is SYDVKM in the germline V gene. Trimming pared 4 bases from V and 5 bases from J, leaving 27 bases between.

The chain employs TRBV11-1 and TRBJ2-5, with 9 bases aligning to TRBD1. The CDR3 loop spans 17 amino acids. After removal of 5 bases from V and 5 bases from J, the junction contained 15 bases not matched to a gene. Germline-derived CDR1 and CDR2 are SGHAT and FQDESV (reference sequence). DNA for the CDR3: TGTGCCAGCAGCCCCCGCGCCGGGACAGGGACAAAGGAGACCCAGTACTTC. This codes for CASSPRAGTGTKETQYF.

DNA for the CDR3: TGTGCCAGCAGCCGGGCGGGGTACACCGGGGAGCTGTTTTTT. Protein: CASSRAGYTGELFF. The V gene is TRBV6-1, the J gene TRBJ2-2; TRBD2 is a possible D gene (6 bases). The ends were cut back, 6 bases at V and 3 bases at J, with 11 bases in the middle. In germline, CDR1 is MNHNS, CDR2 SASEGT. The CDR3 consists of 14 residues.

The V gene is TRBV2, the J gene TRBJ2-2; D is perhaps TRBD1 (5 bases). This CDR3 contains 16 residues. CDR1 is SNHLY, CDR2 FYNNEI, per germline. V shed 3 bases and J shed 8 bases, with 19 bases lying between them. CDR3 in DNA: TGTGCCAGCAGTGACCGATCAGCAGGGTTGCTTGGGGAGCTGTTTTTT. It yields the protein CASSDRSAGLLGELFF.

The chain carries TRBV28 and TRBJ1-1; 8 bases fit TRBD1. In germline, CDR1 is MDHEN, CDR2 SYDVKM. V was pared by 2 bases and J by 2 bases, with 4 bases of the junction left unmatched. The CDR3 is made up of 15 amino acids. Written as DNA, the CDR3 is TGTGCCAGCAGTTTACGGACAGGGCCTAACACTGAAGCTTTCTTT. It is translated as CASSLRTGPNTEAFF.

The CDR3 sequence: CASMRAGRTGELFF. For the CDR3, the DNA is TGTGCCAGCATGCGAGCGGGGCGCACCGGGGAGCTGTTTTTT. The chain employs TRBV27 and TRBJ2-2, with TRBD2 matching over 7 bases. V shed 7 bases and J 4 bases; nucleotides not matched to a gene: 6. CDR1 is MNHEY and CDR2 is SMNVEV in the germline V gene (reference sequence). The CDR3 extends over 14 amino acids.

This clone showed up just a few times. The chain employs TRBV11-3 and TRBJ2-1; 9 positions match TRBD2. CDR3 length: 15 residues. Per the germline V gene, CDR1 is SGHNT and CDR2 is YENEEA. Trimming removed 5 bases from V and 8 bases from J; junction bases left unmatched: 10. CDR3 in DNA: TGTGCCAGCAGCCAAGGGAGCGGGAGGAACGATGAGCAGTTCTTC. Residues: CASSQGSGRNDEQFF.